The present TCR beta chain was sequenced within a study of T cell changes during pregnancy in multiple sclerosis. The CDR3 loop spans 13 amino acids. Trimming took off 5 bases at V and 1 base at J, with 9 bases between the two ends. Germline values: CDR1 SGHRS, CDR2 YFSETQ. Clones were read by immunoSEQ multiplex PCR, and TCRdb kept only the in-frame ones, dropping some. The table has approximately 65,000 clones, 91% seen once; the top ten hold approximately 0.69%. The TCR sequence derives from a female donor with multiple sclerosis, enrolled in a pregnancy study. The rearrangement links TRBV5-1 to TRBJ1-1; a weak D match, TRBD1 (5 bases). The specimen was CD4+ T cells from peripheral blood mononuclear cells, collected in the first trimester of pregnancy. The CDR3 reads CASSRQGNTEAFF. For the CDR3, the DNA is TGCGCCAGCAGTAGGCAGGGGAACACTGAAGCTTTCTTT.